This T cell receptor (beta chain) was captured in a study of monozygotic twins with inflammatory bowel disease. Germline V lookup: CDR1 DFQATT, CDR2 SNEGSKA (reference sequence). The CDR3 runs to 13 residues. Researchers collected over 2 ml of blood per donor. Eight distinct reactions (per sample) were used to make the cDNA. Addition of UMIs with a 6-nucleotide sample barcode was achieved by template switching. TCRdb reprocessed the 5' RACE reads; each CDR3 protein has one entry and no DNA is given. This sample carries approximately 150,000 distinct CDR3 sequences, with around 7.2% going to the ten biggest clones.

This clonotype originated in a human donor with ulcerative colitis or Crohn's disease, or a healthy co-twin of an affected twin (not recorded which). The rearrangement joins TRBV20-1 to TRBJ1-1; without DNA, the TCRdb call of TRBD1 cannot be checked. Material for sequencing was blood. CDR3 protein: CSAEGTGVTEAFF.